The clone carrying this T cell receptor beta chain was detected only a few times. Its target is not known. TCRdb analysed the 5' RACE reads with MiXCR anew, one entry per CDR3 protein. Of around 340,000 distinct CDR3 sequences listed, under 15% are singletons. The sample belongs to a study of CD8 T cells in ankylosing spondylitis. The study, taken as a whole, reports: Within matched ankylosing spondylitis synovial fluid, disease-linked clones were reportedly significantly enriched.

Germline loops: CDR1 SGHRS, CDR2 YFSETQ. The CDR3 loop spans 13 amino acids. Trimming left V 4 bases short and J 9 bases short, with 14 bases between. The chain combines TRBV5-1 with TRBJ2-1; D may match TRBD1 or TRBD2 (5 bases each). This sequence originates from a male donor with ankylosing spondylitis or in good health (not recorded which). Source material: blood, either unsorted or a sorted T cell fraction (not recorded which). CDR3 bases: TGCGCCAGCAGCCCGTCCGGTGGGGGTGAGCAGTTCTTC. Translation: CASSPSGGGEQFF.